A selection of T cell receptor beta chains follows, all from one sample in a study of early T cells in non-severe SARS-CoV-2 infection. A single record per CDR3 protein comes from TCRdb applying MiXCR to the 5' RACE reads. The sample holds some 75,000 distinct CDR3 sequences, about 13% seen once. Material: whole blood. The origin of the receptors is an adult who was a healthcare worker with PCR-confirmed SARS-CoV-2 infection or an uninfected control (not recorded which). Each CDR3 is given with its conserved first and last residue. Clone size is not always given. Where it is, it says once, few, many or a class for expanded clones.

J gene	V gene	clone size	CDR3 protein
TRBJ2-3	TRBV11-2	few	CASSGIAKGLAGLRRTDTQYF
TRBJ1-4	TRBV7-2	few	CASSLVGGKTNEKLFF
TRBJ2-5	TRBV5-1	many	CASSADRSEETQYF
TRBJ2-7	TRBV10-1	once	CASSHLGDGEQYF
TRBJ2-1	TRBV20-1	NA	CSARRAVEQFF
TRBJ2-3	TRBV19	few	CASSIIGASTDTQYF
TRBJ1-2	TRBV11-2	few	CASSLGRGQGNGYTF
TRBJ2-5	TRBV12-3/TRBV12-4	few	CASSVGLAGDETQYF
TRBJ2-5	TRBV7-3	few	CASSLTPGLAGDQYF
TRBJ2-5	TRBV6-1	NA	CASSPSGGAKTQYF
TRBJ1-1	TRBV5-1	NA	CASSFSGGINTEAFF
TRBJ2-6	TRBV12-3/TRBV12-4	many	CASSLLAGDSGANVLTF
TRBJ1-5	TRBV11-2	many	CASSLGTRSNQPQHF
TRBJ2-1	TRBV6-5	NA	CASTEAGGSDEQFF
TRBJ1-1	TRBV7-2	NA	CASGRDGLAFF
TRBJ2-3	TRBV6-5	many	CASSYSFPRLAGGRDTQYF
TRBJ2-5	TRBV2	NA	CASSPSTRFGTQYF
TRBJ2-1	TRBV4-1	few	CASSQAPRSGGANEQFF
TRBJ2-7	TRBV21-1	many	CASSKLESYEQYF
TRBJ2-3	TRBV20-1	few	CSARTLTSPSTDTQYF
TRBJ1-2	TRBV19	NA	CASKRRTGWSGYTF
TRBJ2-7	TRBV13	many	CASSPWTSGVYEQYF
TRBJ2-5	TRBV20-1	few	CSAQPLGETQYF
TRBJ2-2	TRBV20-1	NA	CSARDKRQGDSGELFF
TRBJ2-3	TRBV14	NA	CASSQDPGAGDTQYF
TRBJ1-1	TRBV29-1	NA	CSVDLGREAFF
TRBJ1-1	TRBV7-2	NA	CASTLAQGNPEAFF
TRBJ2-7	TRBV9	many	CASSVDMGVQYF
TRBJ2-1	TRBV12-3/TRBV12-4	NA	CASSPPGQAFSYNEQFF
TRBJ2-6	TRBV5-1	NA	CASSSPPGTSFSGANVLTF